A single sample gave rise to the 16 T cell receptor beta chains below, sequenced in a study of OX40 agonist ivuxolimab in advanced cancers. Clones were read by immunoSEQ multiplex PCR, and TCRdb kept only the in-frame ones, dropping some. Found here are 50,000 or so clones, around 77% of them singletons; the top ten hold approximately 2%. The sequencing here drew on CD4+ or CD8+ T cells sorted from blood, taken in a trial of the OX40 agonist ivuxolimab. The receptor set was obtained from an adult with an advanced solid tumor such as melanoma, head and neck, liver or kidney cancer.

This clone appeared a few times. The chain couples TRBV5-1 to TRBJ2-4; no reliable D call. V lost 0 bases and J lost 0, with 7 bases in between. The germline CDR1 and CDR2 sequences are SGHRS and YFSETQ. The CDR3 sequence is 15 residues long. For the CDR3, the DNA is TGCGCCAGCAGCTTGGCGGGTCTAGCCAAAAACATTCAGTACTTC. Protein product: CASSLAGLAKNIQYF.

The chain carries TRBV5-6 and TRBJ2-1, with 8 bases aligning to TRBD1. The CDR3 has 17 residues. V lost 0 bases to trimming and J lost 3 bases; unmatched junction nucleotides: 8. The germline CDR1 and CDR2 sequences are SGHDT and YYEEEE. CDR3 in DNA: TGTGCCAGCAGCTTGGGGACACAGGGGGGCGTCTACAATGAGCAGTTCTTC. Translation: CASSLGTQGGVYNEQFF.

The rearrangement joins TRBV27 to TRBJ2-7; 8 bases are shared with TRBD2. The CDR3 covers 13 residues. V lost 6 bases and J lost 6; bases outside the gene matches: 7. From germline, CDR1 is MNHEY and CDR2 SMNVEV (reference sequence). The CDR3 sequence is CASSPTGGLEQYF. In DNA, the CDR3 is TGTGCCAGCAGCCCGACGGGGGGGCTCGAGCAGTACTTC.

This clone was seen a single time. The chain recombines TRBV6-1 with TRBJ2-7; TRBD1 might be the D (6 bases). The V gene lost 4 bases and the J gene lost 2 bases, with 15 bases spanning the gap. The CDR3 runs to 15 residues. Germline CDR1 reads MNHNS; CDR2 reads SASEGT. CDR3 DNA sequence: TGTGCCAGCAGTGGGACCGGGACAAAGACCTACGAGCAGTACTTC. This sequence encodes CASSGTGTKTYEQYF.

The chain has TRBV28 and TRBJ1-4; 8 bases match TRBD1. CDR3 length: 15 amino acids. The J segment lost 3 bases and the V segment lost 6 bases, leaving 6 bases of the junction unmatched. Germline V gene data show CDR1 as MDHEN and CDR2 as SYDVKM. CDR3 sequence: CASRGTQGANEKLFF. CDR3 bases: TGTGCCAGCAGGGGAACACAGGGGGCTAATGAAAAACTGTTTTTT.

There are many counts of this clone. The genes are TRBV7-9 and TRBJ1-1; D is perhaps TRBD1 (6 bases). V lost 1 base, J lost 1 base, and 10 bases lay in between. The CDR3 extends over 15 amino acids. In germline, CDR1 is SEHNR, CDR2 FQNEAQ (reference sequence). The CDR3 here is CASSLGQAGNTEAFF. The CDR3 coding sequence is TGTGCCAGCAGCTTAGGACAGGCAGGGAACACTGAAGCTTTCTTT.

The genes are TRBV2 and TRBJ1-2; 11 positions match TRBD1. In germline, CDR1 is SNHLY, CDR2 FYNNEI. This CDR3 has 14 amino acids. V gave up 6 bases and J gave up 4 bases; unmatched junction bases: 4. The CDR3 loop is CASSGTGGVYGYTF. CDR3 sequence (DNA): TGTGCCAGCAGCGGGACAGGGGGGGTCTATGGCTACACCTTC.

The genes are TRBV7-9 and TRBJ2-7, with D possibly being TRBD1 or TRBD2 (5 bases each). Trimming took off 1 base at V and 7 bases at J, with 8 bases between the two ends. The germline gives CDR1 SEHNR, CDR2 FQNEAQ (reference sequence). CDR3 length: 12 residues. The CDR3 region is CASSLEGREQYF. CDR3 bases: TGTGCCAGCAGCTTAGAGGGGAGAGAGCAGTACTTC.

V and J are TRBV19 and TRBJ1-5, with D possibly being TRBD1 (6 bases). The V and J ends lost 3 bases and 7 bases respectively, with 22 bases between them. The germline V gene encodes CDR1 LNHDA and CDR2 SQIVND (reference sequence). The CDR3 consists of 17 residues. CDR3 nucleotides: TGTGCCAGTAGTATCCCCGGGACAAGGGGGAAGGAGCAGCCCCAGCATTTT. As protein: CASSIPGTRGKEQPQHF.

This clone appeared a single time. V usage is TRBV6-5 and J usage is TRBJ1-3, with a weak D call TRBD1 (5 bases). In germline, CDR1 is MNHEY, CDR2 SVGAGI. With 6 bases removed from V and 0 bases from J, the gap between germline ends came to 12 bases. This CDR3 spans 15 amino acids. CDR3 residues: CASRRDGSSGNTIYF. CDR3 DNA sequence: TGTGCCAGCAGACGGGACGGCAGCTCTGGAAACACCATATATTTT.

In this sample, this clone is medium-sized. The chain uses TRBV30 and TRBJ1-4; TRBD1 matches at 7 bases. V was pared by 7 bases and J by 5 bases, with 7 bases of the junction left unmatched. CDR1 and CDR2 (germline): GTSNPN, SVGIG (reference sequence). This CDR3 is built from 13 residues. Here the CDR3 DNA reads TGTGCCTTCAACAGGGGAGGCAATGAAAAACTGTTTTTT. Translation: CAFNRGGNEKLFF.

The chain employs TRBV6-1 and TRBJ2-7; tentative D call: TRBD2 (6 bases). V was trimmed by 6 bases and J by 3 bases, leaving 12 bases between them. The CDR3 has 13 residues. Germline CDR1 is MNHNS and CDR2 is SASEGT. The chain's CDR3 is CASRTGLDYEQYF. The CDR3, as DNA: TGTGCCAGCAGGACGGGACTTGACTACGAGCAGTACTTC.

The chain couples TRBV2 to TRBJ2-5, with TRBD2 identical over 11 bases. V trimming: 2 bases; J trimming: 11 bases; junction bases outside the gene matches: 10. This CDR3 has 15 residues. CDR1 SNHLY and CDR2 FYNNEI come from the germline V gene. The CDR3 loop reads CASSELLAGVVEQYF. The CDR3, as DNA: TGTGCCAGCAGTGAACTACTAGCGGGAGTGGTGGAGCAGTACTTC. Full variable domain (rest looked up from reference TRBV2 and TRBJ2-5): EPEVTQTPSHQVTQMGQEVILRCVPISNHLYFYWYRQILGQKVEFLVSFYNNEISEKSEIFDDQFSVERPDGSNFTLKIRSTKLEDSAMYFCASSELLAGVVEQYFGPGTRLLVL.

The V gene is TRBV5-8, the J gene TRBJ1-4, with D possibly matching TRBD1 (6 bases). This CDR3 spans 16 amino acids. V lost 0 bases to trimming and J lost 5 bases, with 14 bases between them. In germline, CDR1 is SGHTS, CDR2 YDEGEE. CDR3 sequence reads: CASSLGRGPSNEKLFF. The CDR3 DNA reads TGTGCCAGCAGCTTGGGCAGGGGACCTTCAAATGAAAAACTGTTTTTT.

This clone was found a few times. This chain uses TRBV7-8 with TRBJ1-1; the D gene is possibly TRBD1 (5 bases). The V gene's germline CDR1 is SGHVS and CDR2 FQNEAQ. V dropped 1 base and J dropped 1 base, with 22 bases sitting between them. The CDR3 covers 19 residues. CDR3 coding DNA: TGTGCCAGCAGCTTAGACAGCCGGTTCCCGGACACCGGGAACACTGAAGCTTTCTTT. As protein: CASSLDSRFPDTGNTEAFF.

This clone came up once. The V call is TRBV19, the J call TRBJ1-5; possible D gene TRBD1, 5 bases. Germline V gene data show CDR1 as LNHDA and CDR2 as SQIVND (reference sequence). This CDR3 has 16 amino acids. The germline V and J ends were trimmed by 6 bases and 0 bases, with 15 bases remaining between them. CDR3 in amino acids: CASSPRGSYSNQPQHF. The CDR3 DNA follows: TGTGCCAGTAGCCCGAGGGGCAGCTATAGCAATCAGCCCCAGCATTTT.